The 25 T cell receptor beta chains below all came from one sample that was sequenced in a study of shared clonotypes between healthy human individuals. Libraries were prepared by immunoSEQ multiplex PCR; TCRdb keeps only in-frame clonotypes and omits some of them. The table lists a few million clones, around nine tenths of them singletons, with around 0.14% in the top ten. Sequencing used naive CD4+ T cells sorted from blood. The subset: CD45RA+ positively selected. These receptors came from a man between 18 and 29 years old in good health.

V and J are TRBV5-1 and TRBJ2-5; 9 bases line up with TRBD1. This CDR3 contains 14 residues. The J segment lost 5 bases and the V segment lost 1 base, leaving 3 bases of the junction unmatched. Germline V gene lookup returns CDR1 SGHRS and CDR2 YFSETQ. The CDR3 is CASSLTGGTETQYF. The CDR3 DNA sequence: TGCGCCAGCAGCTTGACAGGGGGCACCGAGACCCAGTACTTC.

The table lists this clone with a few counts. This chain links TRBV18 with TRBJ2-7; 9 nucleotides align to TRBD2. Germline V gene sequence: CDR1 KGHSH, CDR2 LQKENI. V was pared by 6 bases and J by 6 bases, with 6 bases of the junction left unmatched. The CDR3 extends over 13 amino acids. CDR3 nucleotide sequence: TGTGCCAGCTCCCTCTGGACTAGCGTCGAGCAGTACTTC. Residues: CASSLWTSVEQYF.

The genes are TRBV6-1 and TRBJ2-7; D perhaps matches TRBD2 (5 bases). V was cut by 6 bases and J by 2 bases, with 11 bases left in between. The CDR3 spans 13 residues. Per the germline V gene, CDR1 is MNHNS and CDR2 is SASEGT. CDR3: CASRQGGPYEQYF. The CDR3 DNA reads TGTGCCAGCAGGCAAGGAGGCCCCTACGAGCAGTACTTC.

The rearrangement uses TRBV7-6 and TRBJ1-4; 7 bases fit TRBD1. Germline CDR1 SGHVS, CDR2 FNYEAQ. V shed 4 bases, J shed 7 bases, and the junction held 9 bases outside the gene matches. CDR3 size: 15 residues. The CDR3 here is CASSYNTGAGEKLFF. The CDR3, as DNA: TGTGCCAGCAGCTATAATACAGGGGCTGGTGAAAAACTGTTTTTT.

This chain connects TRBV28 to TRBJ2-1, with TRBD2 matching over 9 bases. V dropped 6 bases and J dropped 4; count of bases not matched to a gene: 7. The CDR3 consists of 15 residues. From germline, CDR1 is MDHEN and CDR2 SYDVKM. DNA of the CDR3: TGTGCCAGCAGCCCGCCCAGCGGGGGGTACAATGAGCAGTTCTTC. The encoded protein is CASSPPSGGYNEQFF.

About this clone: Other DNA sequences from this sample encode an identical CDR3 as well. The gene calls are TRBV6-1 and TRBJ1-2; D uncertain. The CDR3 runs 10 residues. The ends were cut back, 5 bases at V and 5 bases at J, with 3 bases in the middle. The germline CDR1 and CDR2 sequences are MNHNS and SASEGT. CDR3 DNA sequence: TGTGCCAGCAGTCATTATGGCTACACCTTC. Translated, it gives CASSHYGYTF.

The sample holds one count of this clone. This specimen includes other DNA sequences encoding the same CDR3. Here the CDR3 reads CASSLGTSGPYEQYF. DNA for the CDR3: TGTGCCAGCAGCTTAGGGACTAGCGGACCCTACGAGCAGTACTTC. The gene calls are TRBV7-2 and TRBJ2-7, with 10 bases matching TRBD2. V was clipped by 1 base and J by 2 bases; unmatched bases: 2. The germline gives CDR1 SGHTA, CDR2 FQGNSA. The CDR3 covers 15 residues.

The chain combines TRBV6-6 with TRBJ1-4; the match to TRBD1 covers 10 bases. Looked up from germline, CDR1 is MNHNY and CDR2 is SVGAGI (reference sequence). The V and J ends lost 0 bases and 6 bases, in that order; junction bases with no gene match: 1. The CDR3 is made up of 15 amino acids. The CDR3 reads CASSYSGQGHEKLFF. As DNA, the CDR3 is TGTGCCAGCAGTTACTCGGGACAGGGGCATGAAAAACTGTTTTTT.

The sample holds a few counts of this clone. This chain uses TRBV5-4 with TRBJ1-2; TRBD1 might be the D (5 bases). The germline V gene encodes CDR1 SGHNT and CDR2 YYREEE (reference sequence). Between the trimmed V and J ends, which lost 4 bases and 4 bases, there was a span of 14 bases. This CDR3 spans 14 amino acids. The CDR3 DNA reads as TGTGCCAGCAGCACAGCCCAGGGAGGCTATGGCTACACCTTC. Its translation is CASSTAQGGYGYTF.

The gene calls are TRBV5-4 and TRBJ1-4, with TRBD1 identical over 10 bases. The CDR3 covers 15 residues. The germline V gene encodes CDR1 SGHNT and CDR2 YYREEE (reference sequence). Trimming at V came to 4 bases and at J to 8 bases, leaving 8 bases not matched to a gene. The CDR3, as DNA: TGTGCCAGCAGCAACCGACAGGGGGCTAGCGAAAAACTGTTTTTT. Protein sequence: CASSNRQGASEKLFF.

The J gene is TRBJ1-3, the V gene TRBV5-1, with 7 bases lining up with TRBD1. Germline V lookup: CDR1 SGHRS, CDR2 YFSETQ. The V gene end was trimmed by 3 bases and the J gene end by 5 bases; junction bases not matched to a gene: 8. The CDR3 runs 15 residues. CDR3 sequence reads: CASSYAGGERNTIYF. For the CDR3, the DNA is TGCGCCAGCAGCTATGCAGGGGGAGAGAGAAACACCATATATTTT.

This clone appeared once. Other DNA sequences of this sample code for an identical CDR3. V and J are TRBV20-1 and TRBJ2-5, with a weak D call TRBD2 (5 bases). Germline assignment: CDR1 DFQATT and CDR2 SNEGSKA (reference sequence). The CDR3 extends over 11 amino acids. The germline V and J ends were trimmed by 5 bases and 5 bases, with 9 bases remaining between them. The CDR3 bases are TGCAGTGCTCCACTAGGCGAGACCCAGTACTTC. It is translated as CSAPLGETQYF.

The chain employs TRBV2 and TRBJ2-1, with unresolved D. CDR1 and CDR2 (germline): SNHLY, FYNNEI. V dropped 5 bases and J dropped 7 bases, with 9 bases sitting between them. This CDR3 has 12 residues. For the CDR3, the DNA is TGTGCCAGCAGTATTGAAGGAAATGAGCAGTTCTTC. Translation: CASSIEGNEQFF.

The genes are TRBV2 and TRBJ1-6, with D perhaps TRBD1 (5 bases). CDR3 size: 14 residues. V dropped 3 bases and J dropped 9 bases, with 12 bases sitting between them. In germline, CDR1 is SNHLY, CDR2 FYNNEI. CDR3 loop: CASSDPAGSSPLHF. Here the CDR3 DNA reads TGTGCCAGCAGTGACCCCGCAGGGAGTTCACCCCTCCACTTT.

The V call is TRBV10-2, the J call TRBJ1-5, with a possible D match to TRBD1 (6 bases). CDR1 WSHSY and CDR2 SAAADI come from the germline V gene. The CDR3 extends over 13 amino acids. V lost 5 bases, J lost 5 bases, and 10 bases lay in between. The CDR3: CASSPPGDQPQHF. The CDR3 nucleotides are TGCGCCAGCAGTCCTCCAGGGGATCAGCCCCAGCATTTT.

This chain's CDR3 is CASSPGPQSDEQYF. CDR3 nucleotides: TGCGCCAGCAGCCCGGGACCGCAGTCGGACGAGCAGTACTTC. The chain recombines TRBV5-1 with TRBJ2-7; either TRBD1 or TRBD2 may supply D (5 bases each). Germline loops: CDR1 SGHRS, CDR2 YFSETQ. The CDR3 is made up of 14 amino acids. V lost 4 bases to trimming and J lost 5 bases, with 16 bases between them.

As for this clone: Other DNA sequences in this sample translate to the same CDR3. This sequence joins TRBV29-1 and TRBJ2-5, with TRBD2 matching 9 bases. After removal of 4 bases from V and 1 base from J, the junction contained 4 bases not matched to a gene. CDR3 length: 14 amino acids. CDR1 and CDR2 (germline): SQVTM, ANQGSEA. The CDR3 loop reads CSVVLAGLQETQYF. CDR3 DNA sequence: TGCAGCGTTGTACTAGCGGGCCTCCAAGAGACCCAGTACTTC.

This clone was counted a few times. The gene calls are TRBV10-3 and TRBJ1-1, with D perhaps TRBD1 (5 bases). This CDR3 region has 12 residues. V dropped 3 bases and J dropped 8 bases, with 10 bases sitting between them. Germline assignment: CDR1 ENHRY and CDR2 SYGVKD. Written as DNA, the CDR3 is TGTGCCATCAGTGAAGACTGGGGGGAAGCTTTCTTT. This gives the protein CAISEDWGEAFF.

V usage is TRBV10-3 and J usage is TRBJ1-5; TRBD1 is a possible D gene (6 bases). The CDR3 extends over 14 amino acids. Per germline, CDR1 ENHRY and CDR2 SYGVKD. The germline V and J ends were trimmed by 4 bases and 2 bases, with 9 bases remaining between them. CDR3: CAISVGAGNQPQHF. In DNA, the CDR3 is TGTGCCATCAGTGTGGGGGCAGGCAATCAGCCCCAGCATTTT.

This chain links TRBV6-1 with TRBJ2-7, with D unclear. The CDR3 covers 12 residues. Between the trimmed V and J ends, which lost 4 bases and 8 bases, there was a span of 12 bases. Per germline, CDR1 MNHNS and CDR2 SASEGT. CDR3 coding DNA: TGTGCCAGCAGTGGACTGGCGGAAAAGCAGTACTTC. Translating it yields CASSGLAEKQYF.

J is TRBJ2-3 and V is TRBV10-3, with TRBD1 matching 7 bases. CDR3 length: 15 amino acids. The germline V gene encodes CDR1 ENHRY and CDR2 SYGVKD. J was trimmed by 2 bases and V by 6 bases; bases with no gene match: 8. The CDR3 here is CAISKGQAFTDTQYF. In DNA form, the CDR3 reads TGTGCCATCAGCAAAGGACAGGCGTTCACAGATACGCAGTATTTT.

The rearrangement links TRBV6-1 to TRBJ2-7; possible D gene TRBD2, 7 bases. This CDR3 contains 12 residues. CDR1 is MNHNS and CDR2 is SASEGT in the germline V gene. V gave up 6 bases and J gave up 8 bases, with 14 bases separating them. The CDR3 DNA is TGTGCCAGCAGGGATGGGGGGGCCCAGCAGTACTTC. As protein: CASRDGGAQQYF.

The chain recombines TRBV7-8 with TRBJ2-3; TRBD2 aligns across 11 bases. J gave up 5 bases and V 4 bases, and 5 bases lay outside the gene matches. This CDR3 contains 15 residues. Germline loops: CDR1 SGHVS, CDR2 FQNEAQ. The CDR3 DNA reads TGTGCCAGCAGCTCACTAGCGGGGGAGAAAGATACGCAGTATTTT. Its translation is CASSSLAGEKDTQYF.

The chain employs TRBV4-3 and TRBJ2-1; D not resolved. V lost 1 base to trimming and J lost 5 bases, with 12 bases between them. Germline CDR1 LGHNA, CDR2 YSLEER. The CDR3 consists of 15 residues. The CDR3 here is CASSQGFYGNNEQFF. The DNA of the CDR3 is TGCGCCAGCAGCCAAGGGTTCTACGGAAACAATGAGCAGTTCTTC.

The genes are TRBV6-5 and TRBJ2-7; maybe TRBD1 (5 bases). V lost 2 bases to trimming and J lost 3 bases, with 8 bases between them. This CDR3 is 13 amino acids long. Per germline, CDR1 MNHEY and CDR2 SVGAGI. In DNA, the CDR3 is TGTGCCAGCAGTTACCGACAGAACTACGAGCAGTACTTC. It yields the protein CASSYRQNYEQYF.